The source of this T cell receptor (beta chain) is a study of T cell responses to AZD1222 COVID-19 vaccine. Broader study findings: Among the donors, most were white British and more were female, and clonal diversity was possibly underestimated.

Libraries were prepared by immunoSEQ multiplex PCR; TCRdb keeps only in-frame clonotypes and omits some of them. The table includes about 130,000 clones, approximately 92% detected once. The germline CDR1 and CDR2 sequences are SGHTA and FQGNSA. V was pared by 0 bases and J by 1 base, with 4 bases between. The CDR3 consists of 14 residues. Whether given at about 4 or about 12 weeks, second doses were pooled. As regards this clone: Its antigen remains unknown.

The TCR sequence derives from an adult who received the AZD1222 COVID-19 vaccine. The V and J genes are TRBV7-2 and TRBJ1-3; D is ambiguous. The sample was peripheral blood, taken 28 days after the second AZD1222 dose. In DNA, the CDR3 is TGTGCCAGCAGCTTAGCAGGGTCTGGAAACACCATATATTTT. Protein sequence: CASSLAGSGNTIYF.